This T cell receptor beta chain was sequenced for a study of blood T cells in healthy people across ages. In the study overall: Capture via template switching afforded approximately one barcoded beta molecule per two T cells.

Researchers report isolating at least 6 million PBMCs per sample. The second PCR ran roughly 7 to 12 cycles with a sample-barcoded 5' primer and J-beta primers. Via MiXCR, TCRdb re-called the 5' RACE reads, giving one row per CDR3 protein. Of over 600,000 distinct CDR3 sequences listed, 35% to 50% are singletons. A word on this clonotype: Its antigen is not identified. One end of the junction does not line up with germline, which may come from a read error.

CDR1 and CDR2 from the germline V gene are SGHTA and FQGNSA. CDR3 length: 16 residues. Whole-study findings and limits: Lack of knowledge of donor CMV status possibly confounded expanded clonotype changes. Naive CD4+ cells and diversity were both higher in long-lived donors than in aged donors.

The chain has TRBV7-2 and TRBJ2-1; 11 bases line up with TRBD2. The specimen was blood. The sequence derives from a man older than 75 in good health. CDR3 region: CAGSSIAGGGTYEQFF. For the CDR3, the DNA is TGTGCCGGCAGCTCGATAGCGGGAGGGGGTACGTATGAGCAGTTCTTC. Variable domain in full (rest from reference TRBV7-2 and TRBJ2-1): GAGVSQSPSNKVTEKGKDVELRCDPISGHTALYWYRQSLGQGLEFLIYFQGNSAPDKSGLPSDRFSAERTGGSVSTLTIQRTQQEDSAVYLCAGSSIAGGGTYEQFFGPGTRLTVL.